Listed below are T cell receptor beta chains from one sample, sequenced in a study of T-cell reconstitution after alpha-beta-depleted transplantation in children. TCRdb processed the PCR reads anew with MiXCR; each CDR3 protein has one entry. Here the sample spans 250,000 to 350,000 distinct CDR3 sequences, 9.9% being singletons. The sample was PBMCs from the stem cell graft donor, taken from the stem cell graft. The receptors stem from a human donor who donated a stem cell graft to a child with SCID. The CDR3 runs from the conserved cysteine through the conserved F or W. D genes are given only for firm matches. Not every row has a clone size; where given, it reads once, few, many or a size class.

J,D,size,V,DNA,CDR3
TRBJ2-1,NA,many,TRBV27,TGTGCCAGCAGCTTGTCCGGGGCCACCTACAATGAGCAGTTCTTC,CASSLSGATYNEQFF
TRBJ1-1,TRBD1,many,TRBV6-1,TGTGCCATCACAGGGGGGGACAGGGGTAACACTGAAGCTTTCTTT,CAITGGDRGNTEAFF
TRBJ1-4,NA,few,TRBV12-3/TRBV12-4,TGTGCCAGCAGTTTAGTCGGGGCTGGTGAAAAACTGTTTTTT,CASSLVGAGEKLFF
TRBJ2-3,NA,NA,TRBV7-9,TGTGCCAGCAGCCCAGGAAGGGTAGGGTACACAGATACGCAGTATTTT,CASSPGRVGYTDTQYF
TRBJ2-3,NA,NA,TRBV11-3,TGTGCCAGCAGCTTAGGCCCTAGCCCCCCAGATACGCAGTATTTT,CASSLGPSPPDTQYF
TRBJ2-3,NA,few,TRBV7-9,TGTGCCAGCAGCTGGGCGGGGGATACGCAGTATTTT,CASSWAGDTQYF
TRBJ2-7,NA,few,TRBV6-5,TGTGCCAGCAGTTCCCTAGGTGGCTCCTACGAGCAGTACTTC,CASSSLGGSYEQYF
TRBJ2-5,NA,few,TRBV29-1,TGCAGCGTTATGGTCCACTCCCAAGAGACCCAGTACTTC,CSVMVHSQETQYF
TRBJ2-7,TRBD1,few,TRBV7-2,TGTGCCAGCAGTCCTGGACAGGCTTTTTCCTACGAGCAGTACTTC,CASSPGQAFSYEQYF
TRBJ2-7,NA,many,TRBV10-3,TGTGCCATCAGTGATATGGGGGCCTACGAGCAGTACTTC,CAISDMGAYEQYF
TRBJ1-1,TRBD1,few,TRBV7-9,TGTGCCAGCAGCCAGCTGGGACAGAGCCCTGAAGCTTTCTTT,CASSQLGQSPEAFF
TRBJ1-5,NA,NA,TRBV18,TGTGCCAGCTCACCTCTCGTGCGGGGAAGTGGACAGCCCCAGCATTTT,CASSPLVRGSGQPQHF
TRBJ2-2,NA,NA,TRBV19,TGTGCCAGTAGTATCACCGCCAGCACCGGGGAGCTGTTTTTT,CASSITASTGELFF
TRBJ2-7,TRBD1,few,TRBV20-1,TGCAGTGCTGACACCGGGACAGGGGAATGGTGGGAGCAGTACTTC,CSADTGTGEWWEQYF
TRBJ2-5,TRBD2,few,TRBV5-1,TGCGCCAGCAGCTGGGGGGGTACTTTACGACGACAAGAGACCCAGTACTTC,CASSWGGTLRRQETQYF
TRBJ2-2,NA,many,TRBV5-1,TGCGCCAGCAGCCCCAGACTTGGTAACACCGGGGAGCTGTTTTTT,CASSPRLGNTGELFF
TRBJ2-2,NA,few,TRBV10-1,TGCGCCAGCAGTGAGTGGCACCCGAACACCGGGGAGCTGTTTTTT,CASSEWHPNTGELFF
TRBJ2-1,NA,NA,TRBV19,TGTGCCAGTAGCCTGGCAGCAACCTACAATGAGCAGTTCTTC,CASSLAATYNEQFF
TRBJ2-5,NA,many,TRBV9,TGTGCCAGCAGCCCACAGAACCAAGAGACCCAGTACTTC,CASSPQNQETQYF
TRBJ1-1,NA,many,TRBV12-3/TRBV12-4,TGTGCCAGCAGGCGGTTCACTGAAGCTTTCTTT,CASRRFTEAFF
TRBJ1-2,NA,few,TRBV5-8,TGTGCCAGCAGCGAGTCCGTCTATGGCTACACCTTC,CASSESVYGYTF
TRBJ2-7,NA,NA,TRBV7-2,TGTGCCAGCAGCACTGGACTTGGGGAGCAGTACTTC,CASSTGLGEQYF
TRBJ2-6,TRBD1,few,TRBV19,TGTGCCAGTAGTATATCACCTTGGACAGGGGGCATCTCTGTGGCCAACGTCCTGACTTTC,CASSISPWTGGISVANVLTF
TRBJ2-7,TRBD2,NA,TRBV20-1,TGCAGTGCTAGACCCAGCGGTAGCGGGGGGTACGAGCAGTACTTC,CSARPSGSGGYEQYF
TRBJ2-2,TRBD1,many,TRBV25-1,TGTGCCAGCAGTACGGCTGTGGGACAGGGGCTAGGGACCGGGGAGCTGTTTTTT,CASSTAVGQGLGTGELFF
TRBJ1-2,NA,few,TRBV12-3/TRBV12-4,TGTGCCAGCAGTTACGGAGGGAATGGCTACACCTTC,CASSYGGNGYTF
TRBJ1-4,NA,few,TRBV19,TGTGCCACCCGGGACCTCGGGGAAAAACTGTTTTTT,CATRDLGEKLFF
TRBJ2-3,NA,few,TRBV6-5,TGTGCCACTAAGGGAAGGGAGATGCAGTATTTT,CATKGREMQYF
TRBJ2-5,TRBD2,NA,TRBV11-2,TGTGCCAGCAGCTTACTAGCGGGGACAGAGACCCAGTACTTC,CASSLLAGTETQYF
TRBJ2-3,NA,many,TRBV3-1,TGTGCCAGCAGCCTAACCGGGACAAGTAGCACAGATACGCAGTATTTT,CASSLTGTSSTDTQYF